This section outlines one T cell receptor (beta chain) sequence together with its context. These data are taken from a study of blood T cell repertoires in COVID-19. Methods used by the authors: The assay estimated nucleated cells by amplifying reference gene primers. The data were produced by immunoSEQ multiplex PCR, yet TCRdb's version contains in-frame clones alone and is incomplete. V and J calls and clone size are given by that table; D and trimming were obtained from the DNA. Found here are approximately 230,000 clones, 88% of them singletons; the top ten hold over 1.1%. The receptor's source is a man older than 75 with acute or convalescent COVID-19. Sequencing was done on a sample of peripheral blood.

The DNA of the CDR3 is TGTGCCAGCAGCTTAGGAAGCGGGAGTTTATCCTACGAGCAGTACTTC. Its protein is CASSLGSGSLSYEQYF. The chain is built from TRBV7-8 and TRBJ2-7; 8 positions match TRBD2. CDR1 and CDR2 from the germline V gene are SGHVS and FQNEAQ. Trimming cost V 1 base and J 1 base; bases outside gene matches: 6. The CDR3 is 16 amino acids.